Below are 16 T cell receptor beta chains sequenced from a single sample in a study of beta chain features in type 1 diabetes. Every isolated RNA sample was fully reverse transcribed, so sequencing captured expressed TCRB transcripts. Sequencing used immunoSEQ multiplex PCR; TCRdb keeps in-frame clones, though not all of them. The sample shows around 400,000 clones, around 12% of them seen only once. Sample: naive CD4+ T cells from blood. The receptors originated from a man between 18 and 29 years old in good health.

The chain recombines TRBV15 with TRBJ2-1; D is perhaps TRBD1 (5 bases). Trimming shortened V by 0 bases and J by 1 base, and 10 bases separated the two germline ends. The germline V gene has CDR1 LNHNV and CDR2 YYDKDF (reference sequence). This CDR3 spans 16 amino acids. The CDR3 DNA follows: TGTGCCACCAGCAGAGACAGGGCCGGGTCCTACAATGAGCAGTTCTTC. It encodes CATSRDRAGSYNEQFF.

This clone appeared a few times. V gene TRBV7-2 combines with J gene TRBJ2-7; maybe TRBD2 (6 bases). CDR1 is SGHTA, CDR2 FQGNSA, per germline. Trimming removed 3 bases at V and 3 bases at J, with 12 bases between. This CDR3 contains 14 residues. The DNA for the CDR3 is TGTGCCAGCAGCTTGAGCGGGCCCTACTACGAGCAGTACTTC. It specifies CASSLSGPYYEQYF. The complete variable domain, with remaining parts taken from reference TRBV7-2 and TRBJ2-7, reads GAGVSQSPSNKVTEKGKDVELRCDPISGHTALYWYRQSLGQGLEFLIYFQGNSAPDKSGLPSDRFSAERTGGSVSTLTIQRTQQEDSAVYLCASSLSGPYYEQYFGPGTRLTVT.

This clone showed up just a few times. The chain is built from TRBV6-5 and TRBJ2-5, with 10 bases lining up with TRBD2. There are 13 residues in the CDR3. Looked up from germline, CDR1 is MNHEY and CDR2 is SVGAGI. The J segment lost 4 bases and the V segment lost 11 bases, leaving 7 bases of the junction unmatched. The CDR3 here is CAGAGGPSETQYF. DNA of the CDR3: TGTGCCGGAGCGGGGGGGCCGTCAGAGACCCAGTACTTC.

In DNA, the CDR3 is TGTGCCAGTAGTAAAGGCAATTCAGGGTCCTACGAGCAGTACTTC. Translation gives CASSKGNSGSYEQYF. The chain combines TRBV19 with TRBJ2-7; D is possibly TRBD1 (5 bases). Trimming removed 4 bases from V and 1 base from J, with 14 bases in between. Germline V gene sequence: CDR1 LNHDA, CDR2 SQIVND (reference sequence). The CDR3 is 15 residues long. Variable domain in full (rest from reference TRBV19 and TRBJ2-7): DGGITQSPKYLFRKEGQNVTLSCEQNLNHDAMYWYRQDPGQGLRLIYYSQIVNDFQKGDIAEGYSVSREKKESFPLTVTSAQKNPTAFYLCASSKGNSGSYEQYFGPGTRLTVT.

This chain links TRBV2 with TRBJ1-4; D might be TRBD1 (5 bases). Germline V gene sequence: CDR1 SNHLY, CDR2 FYNNEI. V was cut by 11 bases and J by 3 bases, with 13 bases left in between. The CDR3 has 13 residues. CDR3 coding DNA: TGTGCCGCGTTAGGGGTGGCTAATGAAAAACTGTTTTTT. As protein: CAALGVANEKLFF.

This clone was seen only a few times. This chain uses TRBV7-2 with TRBJ1-5; the D is unclear. The CDR3 is made up of 18 amino acids. The germline V gene encodes CDR1 SGHTA and CDR2 FQGNSA. V was shortened by 2 bases and J by 2 bases, with 19 bases between the two germline ends. Written as DNA, the CDR3 is TGTGCCAGCAGCTTAAGGTTGGGCAGCCCAGTTGGCAATCAGCCCCAGCATTTT. Residues: CASSLRLGSPVGNQPQHF.

This chain joins TRBV9 and TRBJ2-1; the match to TRBD2 covers 7 bases. Germline CDR1 reads SGDLS; CDR2 reads YYNGEE. Unmatched junction bases numbered 8, after V lost 3 bases and J lost 5 bases. The CDR3 is made up of 15 amino acids. For the CDR3, the DNA is TGTGCCAGCAGCGAGCGGGGCCTAGACAACAATGAGCAGTTCTTC. Protein: CASSERGLDNNEQFF.

This clone was seen more than once but under ten times. At one end the junction does not follow the germline gene, possibly because of a read error. The chain combines TRBV7-9 with TRBJ2-7; D is undetermined. The CDR3 sequence is 13 residues long. Germline V lookup: CDR1 SEHNR, CDR2 FQNEAQ (reference sequence). CDR3 coding DNA: TGTGCCAGCAGCTTAGGGCACTTTTCTACTATAGACTTC. As protein: CASSLGHFSTIDF. The variable domain in full, with the rest retrieved from reference TRBV7-9 and TRBJ2-7, is DTGVSQNPRHKITKRGQNVTFRCDPISEHNRLYWYRQTLGQGPEFLTYFQNEAQLEKSRLLSDRFSAERPKGSFSTLEIQRTEQGDSAMYLCASSLGHFSTIDFGPGTRLTVT.

This clone was observed a few times. The chain combines TRBV27 with TRBJ2-7; possible D gene TRBD2, 5 bases. The CDR3 has 15 residues. The V end was cut by 3 bases, the J end by 5 bases, with 17 bases between. The germline V gene has CDR1 MNHEY and CDR2 SMNVEV (reference sequence). This CDR3 reads CASSFNRPAGHEQYF. The CDR3 DNA sequence: TGTGCCAGCAGTTTTAACAGACCCGCGGGCCACGAGCAGTACTTC.

This clone was seen more than once but under ten times. The chain employs TRBV28 and TRBJ2-7, with TRBD1 matching 8 bases. This CDR3 has 14 residues. The germline gives CDR1 MDHEN, CDR2 SYDVKM. V was pared by 5 bases and J by 2 bases, with 5 bases of the junction left unmatched. The CDR3 spells CASSTIRGPYEQYF. The CDR3 DNA follows: TGTGCCAGCAGTACTATCAGGGGGCCCTACGAGCAGTACTTC.

This clone has more than one count but fewer than ten. The chain joins TRBV20-1 to TRBJ2-7; 7 positions agree with TRBD2. Germline CDR1 DFQATT, CDR2 SNEGSKA (reference sequence). V shed 6 bases, J shed 6 bases, and the junction held 2 bases outside the gene matches. This CDR3 has 10 amino acids. DNA of the CDR3: TGCAGTGCAAGCGGGGCCGAGCAGTACTTC. Translation: CSASGAEQYF.

The chain has TRBV28 and TRBJ1-1; perhaps TRBD1 as D (5 bases). The ends were cut back, 2 bases at V and 5 bases at J, with 12 bases in the middle. The CDR3 covers 14 residues. CDR1 MDHEN and CDR2 SYDVKM come from the germline V gene. DNA for the CDR3: TGTGCCAGCAGTTTAGTTGGGACTCGGACTGAAGCTTTCTTT. It translates to CASSLVGTRTEAFF.

The chain joins TRBV4-2 to TRBJ2-2; a weak D match, TRBD2 (6 bases). Trimming took 8 bases from V and 4 from J, leaving 14 bases between them. CDR3 length equals 14 residues. The germline CDR1 and CDR2 sequences are LGHNA and YNFKEQ. The CDR3 coding sequence is TGTGCCAGCCTATCGGGGGTGCGCACCGGGGAGCTGTTTTTT. This gives the protein CASLSGVRTGELFF.

There are a few counts of this clone. The DNA is left out, because the CDR3 cannot be placed on it with certainty; the CDR3 is given as TCRdb lists it. The rearrangement uses TRBV29-1 and TRBJ1-3; no check of the table's D call, TRBD1, against the DNA was made. Counting both end residues, the CDR3 totals 13 amino acids. CDR1 and CDR2 from the germline V gene are SQVTM and ANQGSEA. CDR3 in amino acids: CSVEVGLGNTTYF.

The V gene is TRBV28, the J gene TRBJ2-5, with 7 bases aligning to TRBD2. The CDR3 has 14 residues. Per germline, CDR1 MDHEN and CDR2 SYDVKM. V was clipped by 6 bases and J by 3 bases; unmatched bases: 7. The CDR3 nucleotides read TGTGCCAGCAGAAGACGGCTAGCGGAAGAGACCCAGTACTTC. Its translation: CASRRRLAEETQYF.

The V call is TRBV7-6, the J call TRBJ2-2, with 7 bases aligning to TRBD1. The CDR3 consists of 17 residues. The germline V gene encodes CDR1 SGHVS and CDR2 FNYEAQ. Trimming cost V 0 bases and J 4 bases; bases outside gene matches: 8. The CDR3 reads CASSLAVLTGSTGELFF. Written as DNA, the CDR3 is TGTGCCAGCAGCTTAGCCGTATTGACAGGGAGCACCGGGGAGCTGTTTTTT.